Here is one T cell receptor beta chain with its context. This sample is drawn from a study of T cells after yellow fever vaccination. V was pared by 1 base and J by 5 bases, with 9 bases between. This CDR3 has 14 amino acids. The germline CDR1 and CDR2 sequences are SGHRS and YFSETQ. TCRdb used MiXCR to reprocess the 5' RACE reads, holding one entry per CDR3 protein. The sample lists about 430,000 distinct CDR3 sequences, roughly a sixth occurring once. The receptor was isolated from a man between 18 and 35 years old who received the YFV17D yellow fever vaccine. The chain employs TRBV5-1 and TRBJ2-2; the D is unclear. The sequences come from PBMCs, collected before the yellow fever booster vaccination. CDR3 sequence reads: CASSLRSSTGELFF. CDR3 coding DNA: TGCGCCAGCAGCTTGAGATCTTCTACCGGGGAGCTGTTTTTT.